The T cell receptor beta chain under discussion was sequenced for a study of cytomegalovirus exposure and HLA in healthy donors. General study results and limits: As was reported, the HLA-A and HLA-B alleles of most subjects were accurately predicted from TCR beta sequences.

Worth noting for this clone: Its antigen is still unknown.

CDR1 is LNHDA, CDR2 SQIVND, per germline (reference sequence). This CDR3 contains 16 residues. Losses at the gene ends were 3 bases for V and 7 bases for J; bases not matched to a gene: 3. A multiplex PCR was run with 60 Vbeta primers and 13 Jbeta primers. Clones were read by immunoSEQ multiplex PCR, and TCRdb kept only the in-frame ones, dropping some. The sample includes fewer than 65,000 clones, more than 70% of them seen just once. The source material was PBMCs. The V and J genes are TRBV19 and TRBJ2-1; 16 positions agree with TRBD2. The sequence derives from a man between 18 and 35 years old in good health and CMV-seronegative. The CDR3 region has the DNA TGTGCCAGTAGTATCGGGACTAGCGGGGGGGCTAATGAGCAGTTCTTC. Its translation is CASSIGTSGGANEQFF.